The source of this T cell receptor beta chain is a study of blood T cell repertoires in COVID-19. The assay was immunoSEQ multiplex PCR, and TCRdb's table has in-frame clones only and misses some. The sample includes roughly 50,000 clones, around 86% of them seen just once. Per the germline V gene, CDR1 is MNHEY and CDR2 is SMNVEV (reference sequence). The V segment lost 5 bases and the J segment 11 bases; nucleotides outside the gene matches: 9. The CDR3 has 15 amino acids. The genes are TRBV27 and TRBJ2-1; 13 bases match TRBD2. Input material: peripheral blood. The receptor was derived from a human donor in a cohort sampled during active COVID-19. CDR3 protein: CASSPTSGRAPKQFF. Here the CDR3 DNA reads TGTGCCAGCAGTCCTACTAGCGGGAGGGCCCCCAAGCAGTTCTTC.